A single sample is the source of the 3 T cell receptor beta chains below, sequenced in a study of blood T cell repertoires in COVID-19. Sequencing was performed with immunoSEQ multiplex PCR; in TCRdb, only in-frame clones are kept and a portion is missing. The sample has about 270,000 clones; more than 70% are singletons. Sequencing input: peripheral blood. These receptors were obtained from an elderly man with acute or convalescent COVID-19.

This chain links TRBV28 with TRBJ2-7; 8 bases are a match to TRBD1. CDR1 is MDHEN, CDR2 SYDVKM, per germline. Trimming cost V 6 bases and J 7 bases; bases outside gene matches: 14. The CDR3 extends over 15 amino acids. The DNA of the CDR3 is TGTGCCAGCAGACCTACAACGGACAGGGTGGGGGAGCAGTACTTC. Translation: CASRPTTDRVGEQYF.

The chain is built from TRBV2 and TRBJ2-7, with a possible D match to TRBD2 (7 bases). Trimming pared 2 bases from V and 5 bases from J, leaving 13 bases between. Germline CDR1 reads SNHLY; CDR2 reads FYNNEI. CDR3 length equals 14 residues. CDR3 sequence: CASSEKGGRDEQYF. In nucleotides, the CDR3 is TGTGCCAGCAGTGAAAAGGGGGGGCGGGACGAGCAGTACTTC.

The V gene is TRBV29-1, the J gene TRBJ1-4; D is possibly TRBD1 (6 bases). The CDR3 has 14 residues. Germline V gene lookup returns CDR1 SQVTM and CDR2 ANQGSEA. Trimming took 5 bases from V and 8 from J, leaving 18 bases between them. CDR3 nucleotide sequence: TGCAGCGTTAGGACAGCGGGGACAAGGGAAAAACTGTTTTTT. Amino acid sequence: CSVRTAGTREKLFF.